This T cell receptor (beta chain) is drawn from a study of T cells in tumors after PD-1 blockade (dated by TCRdb to about 2019). Turning to the overall study: Patients with prior checkpoint blockade, systemic immunosuppressant use, or recent radiotherapy or other anti-cancer therapy within 4 weeks were excluded. Patients received pembrolizumab 200 mg every 3 weeks or cemiplimab 350 mg every 2 weeks. Some patients also continued taking vismodegib 150 mg daily during anti-PD-1 treatment. On average, peripheral blood samples had 110,000 or so TCR templates (range about 24,679-290,000) and 35,000 to 40,000 unique clonotypes. Using site-matched tumors from BCC or SCC patients sampled before and after anti-PD-1 therapy, the study carried out paired single-cell RNA and TCR sequencing. To compare clonotypes in blood versus tumor, bulk TCR sequencing was run on under eleven peripheral blood samples drawn from a few patients. RECIST version 1.1 was used to evaluate clinical response.

The CDR3 runs 16 residues from the cysteine to the phenylalanine. The CDR3 DNA has 48 bases and is translated from base 1. V has 4 bases trimmed and J has 2 bases trimmed; junction bases matching no gene number 6. CDR1 and CDR2, per the germline V gene, are MGHRA and YSYEKL. According to the study, the label for this sample's time point signals: after anti-PD-1 therapy. For bulk TCRbeta sequencing, genomic DNA was extracted from tumor biopsies or peripheral blood, and input amounts ranged from about 616 ng to 6,500 ng. Every patient was a poor candidate for surgical resection and had histologically proven advanced or metastatic basal or squamous cell carcinoma. The basal cell carcinoma cohort was made up of 11 patients, and bulk tumor TCR sequencing was performed for seven or eight of these patients. Deep TCRbeta sequencing was performed with the immunoSEQ platform. On the study's bioinformatics: For further analysis, only productive rearrangements were exported out of the immunoSEQ Analyzer. T cell phenotypes were assigned to bulk TCRbeta clonotypes by matching to single-cell RNA+TCR-seq clones sharing the same TCRbeta sequence. Clone enrichment in tumor was calculated as tumor frequency divided by PBMC frequency from bulk TCR sequencing. GLIPH was used to group TCRs into specificity groups, clusters of distinct TCRs likely recognizing common antigens via shared CDR3 motifs. In TCRdb, the immuneACCESS table is reduced to in-frame sequences with V and J assigned. These tables do not hold every clone; where another copy was compared, an unresolved V gene accounts for under half, and the others remain unexplained. The DNA was the basis for D and trimming; V, J and clone size are from that table. The sample table lists 20,000 to 30,000 clones, roughly 85% of them with a count of one. The leading ten clones occupy roughly 12% of the sample.

On this clone: What this receptor recognizes is not known. Base qualities are not provided; no much larger clone lies one nucleotide away.

Broader findings and caveats from the paper: Where the novel T cell clones came from was not determined, and possible sources could include lymphoid organs or rare unexpanded clones inside the tumor or in the tumor periphery. Roughly 41% of the TCR clonotypes from tumors also showed up in blood, and some novel exhausted tumor clones were present in pre-treatment blood, which suggests peripheral recruitment.

The sample in question was PBMCs, obtained after anti-PD-1 treatment. The V gene is TRBV4-1 and the J gene is TRBJ2-5, with 11 central nucleotides matching TRBD1. This clonotype was sampled from a human donor with basal cell carcinoma. The bases are TGCGCCAGCAGCCCCCCGGGGGACAGGGGGCAAGAGACCCAGTACTTC. It is translated as CASSPPGDRGQETQYF.